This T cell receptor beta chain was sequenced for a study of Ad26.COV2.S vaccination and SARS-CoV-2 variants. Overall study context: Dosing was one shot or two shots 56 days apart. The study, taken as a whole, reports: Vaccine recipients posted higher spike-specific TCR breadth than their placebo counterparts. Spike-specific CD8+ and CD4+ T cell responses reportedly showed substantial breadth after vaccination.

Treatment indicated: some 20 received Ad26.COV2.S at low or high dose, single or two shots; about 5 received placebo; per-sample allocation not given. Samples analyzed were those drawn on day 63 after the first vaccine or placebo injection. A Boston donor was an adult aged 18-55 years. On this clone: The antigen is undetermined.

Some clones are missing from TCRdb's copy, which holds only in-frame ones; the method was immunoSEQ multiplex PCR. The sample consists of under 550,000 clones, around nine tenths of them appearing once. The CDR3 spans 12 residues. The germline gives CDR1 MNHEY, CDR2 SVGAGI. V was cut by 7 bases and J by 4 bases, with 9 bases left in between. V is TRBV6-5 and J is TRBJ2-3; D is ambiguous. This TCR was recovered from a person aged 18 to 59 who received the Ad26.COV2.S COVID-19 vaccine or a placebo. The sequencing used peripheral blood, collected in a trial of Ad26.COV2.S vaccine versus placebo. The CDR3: CASNRTPDTQYF. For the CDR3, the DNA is TGTGCCAGCAATCGAACACCAGATACGCAGTATTTT.